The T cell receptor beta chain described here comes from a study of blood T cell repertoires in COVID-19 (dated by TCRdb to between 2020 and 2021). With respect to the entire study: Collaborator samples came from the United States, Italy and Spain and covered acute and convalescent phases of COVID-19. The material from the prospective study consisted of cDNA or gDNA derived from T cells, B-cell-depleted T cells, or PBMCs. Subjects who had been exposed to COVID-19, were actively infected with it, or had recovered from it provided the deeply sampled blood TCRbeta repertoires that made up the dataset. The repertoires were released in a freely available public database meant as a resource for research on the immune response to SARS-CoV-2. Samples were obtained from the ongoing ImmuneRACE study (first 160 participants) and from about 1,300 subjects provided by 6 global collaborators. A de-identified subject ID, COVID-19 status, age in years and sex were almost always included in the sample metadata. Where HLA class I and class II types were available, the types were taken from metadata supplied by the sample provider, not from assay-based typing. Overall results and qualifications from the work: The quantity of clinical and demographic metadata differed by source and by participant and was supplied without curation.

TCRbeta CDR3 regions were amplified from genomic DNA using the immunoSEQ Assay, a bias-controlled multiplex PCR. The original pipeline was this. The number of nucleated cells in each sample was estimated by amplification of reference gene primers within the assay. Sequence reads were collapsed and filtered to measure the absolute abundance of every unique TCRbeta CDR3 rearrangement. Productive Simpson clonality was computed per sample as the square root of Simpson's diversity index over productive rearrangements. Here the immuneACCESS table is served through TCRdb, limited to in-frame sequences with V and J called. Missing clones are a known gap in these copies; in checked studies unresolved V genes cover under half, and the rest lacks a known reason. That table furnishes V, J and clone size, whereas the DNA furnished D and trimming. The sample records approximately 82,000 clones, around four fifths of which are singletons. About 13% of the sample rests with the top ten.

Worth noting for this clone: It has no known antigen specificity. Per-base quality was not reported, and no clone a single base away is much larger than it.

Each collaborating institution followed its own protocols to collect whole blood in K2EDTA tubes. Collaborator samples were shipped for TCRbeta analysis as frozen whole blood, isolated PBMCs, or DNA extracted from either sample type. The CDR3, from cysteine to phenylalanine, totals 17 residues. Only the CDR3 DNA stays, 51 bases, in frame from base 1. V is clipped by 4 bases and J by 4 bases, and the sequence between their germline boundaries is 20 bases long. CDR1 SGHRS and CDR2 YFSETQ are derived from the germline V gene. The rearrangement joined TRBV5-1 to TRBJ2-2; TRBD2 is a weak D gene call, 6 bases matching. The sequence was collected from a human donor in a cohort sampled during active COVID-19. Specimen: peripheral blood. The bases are TGCGCCAGCAGCCACTCGACTAGAAGGGGAGGCACCGGGGAGCTGTTTTTT. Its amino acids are CASSHSTRRGGTGELFF.